Each of the 14 T cell receptor beta chains below was sequenced from the same sample in a study of cytomegalovirus exposure and HLA in healthy donors. Amplification used 60 Vbeta primers and 13 Jbeta primers. Repertoires were generated with immunoSEQ multiplex PCR, while TCRdb's copy carries only in-frame clones and drops some. The sample carries under 150,000 clones, 82% recorded once. The specimen was PBMCs. The receptor source for this set is a male donor in good health and CMV-seronegative.

The V gene is TRBV11-2, the J gene TRBJ2-3; the match to TRBD2 covers 10 bases. CDR1 is SGHAT, CDR2 FQNNGV, per germline. V lost 5 bases, J lost 4 bases, and 12 bases stayed unmatched. The CDR3 consists of 17 residues. CDR3 DNA: TGTGCCAGCAGCCTCCCCGCTAGCGGGAGTGTATCAGATACGCAGTATTTT. Amino acids: CASSLPASGSVSDTQYF. Together with reference TRBV11-2 and TRBJ2-3, the CDR3 gives the full variable domain: EAGVAQSPRYKIIEKRQSVAFWCNPISGHATLYWYQQILGQGPKLLIQFQNNGVVDDSQLPKDRFSAERLKGVDSTLKIQPAKLEDSAVYLCASSLPASGSVSDTQYFGPGTRLTVL.

This chain links TRBV9 with TRBJ2-3, with D perhaps matching TRBD1 (6 bases). This CDR3 contains 15 residues. Deletions cut 3 bases from V and 3 bases from J, with 14 bases between. The germline V gene encodes CDR1 SGDLS and CDR2 YYNGEE. The CDR3 loop is CASSAEGVVTDTQYF. The CDR3 DNA reads TGTGCCAGCAGCGCCGAGGGGGTAGTAACAGATACGCAGTATTTT.

The chain joins TRBV11-1 to TRBJ2-7; 7 bases line up with TRBD1. CDR3 size: 14 residues. CDR1 is SGHAT, CDR2 FQDESV, per germline (reference sequence). V lost 5 bases, J lost 3 bases, and 7 bases stayed unmatched. In DNA form, the CDR3 reads TGTGCCAGCAGCCCCTCGGGACAGTACTACGAGCAGTACTTC. This gives the protein CASSPSGQYYEQYF.

The chain couples TRBV14 to TRBJ2-3, with unresolved D. Germline lookup yields CDR1 SGHDN and CDR2 FVKESK. This CDR3 has 14 residues. Trimming removed 2 bases from V and 4 bases from J, with 10 bases in between. CDR3 DNA sequence: TGTGCCAGCAGCCAACTCGGTTCCTCAGATACGCAGTATTTT. It is translated as CASSQLGSSDTQYF.

This chain links TRBV9 with TRBJ2-3; TRBD1 aligns across 7 bases. This CDR3 spans 17 amino acids. With V trimmed by 9 bases and J by 2 bases, 18 bases remained unmatched. CDR1 and CDR2 (germline): SGDLS, YYNGEE. The CDR3 DNA reads as TGTGCCATCAACCCTGAACTAAGACAGGGAGTCACAGATACGCAGTATTTT. Translating gives CAINPELRQGVTDTQYF.

This chain joins TRBV10-3 and TRBJ2-5; D remains unclear. With the DNA end fitting TRBJ2-7 better, the J assignment may be wrong. Germline V CDR1 and CDR2: ENHRY, SYGVKD. The CDR3 length is 13 residues. The CDR3: CAISFLNLREQYF. The CDR3 bases are TGTGCCATCAGTTTTCTAAATCTGCGCGAGCAGTACTTC.

This chain joins TRBV7-9 and TRBJ2-1, with D hard to call. V dropped 1 base and J dropped 16 bases, with 14 bases sitting between them. The CDR3 is 12 amino acids. From germline, CDR1 is SEHNR and CDR2 FQNEAQ (reference sequence). The CDR3 loop reads CASSLVTFSSFF. In DNA, the CDR3 is TGTGCCAGCAGCTTAGTTACCTTTAGTTCATTCTTC.

V is TRBV30 and J is TRBJ2-7, with 9 bases fitting TRBD1. The CDR3 extends over 13 amino acids. Germline V gene lookup returns CDR1 GTSNPN and CDR2 SVGIG (reference sequence). Trimming at V came to 8 bases and at J to 4 bases, leaving 9 bases not matched to a gene. In DNA, the CDR3 is TGTGCCAATGACAGGGGGTCCCCTTACGAGCAGTACTTC. The encoded protein is CANDRGSPYEQYF.

This sequence joins TRBV6-5 and TRBJ1-3; no firm D call. The CDR3 is 11 residues long. Germline V CDR1 and CDR2: MNHEY, SVGAGI. V gave up 10 bases and J gave up 8 bases, with 12 bases separating them. The CDR3 spells CATIVSDTIYF. The DNA of the CDR3 is TGTGCCACCATTGTGTCAGACACCATATATTTT.

The chain carries TRBV7-2 and TRBJ2-5; weak D call: TRBD1 (7 bases). V gave up 5 bases and J gave up 2 bases, with 12 bases separating them. The germline V gene encodes CDR1 SGHTA and CDR2 FQGNSA. The CDR3 is made up of 14 amino acids. CDR3 region: CASSPQGGQETQYF. DNA of the CDR3: TGTGCCAGCAGCCCTCAGGGGGGACAAGAGACCCAGTACTTC.

The rearrangement uses TRBV5-5 and TRBJ1-1; D not resolved. This CDR3 has 14 residues. V dropped 4 bases and J dropped 1 base, with 11 bases sitting between them. Germline V gives CDR1 SGHKS, CDR2 YYEKEE (reference sequence). Here the CDR3 reads CASSLDPPNTEAFF. CDR3 nucleotides: TGTGCCAGCAGCCTAGATCCTCCGAACACTGAAGCTTTCTTT.

This chain links TRBV7-2 with TRBJ2-7, with TRBD2 matching over 13 bases. CDR1 and CDR2 (germline): SGHTA, FQGNSA. The J segment lost 6 bases and the V segment lost 6 bases, leaving 2 bases of the junction unmatched. The CDR3 totals 13 residues. The DNA of the CDR3 is TGTGCCAGCAGTTGGACTAGCGGGAGCGAGCAGTACTTC. Translated: CASSWTSGSEQYF.

The DNA of the CDR3 is TGTGCCAGCAGTCAGACTAGCGGGAGGGCCGTTGGGGAGCTGTTTTTT. Its protein product is CASSQTSGRAVGELFF. The chain is built from TRBV6-6 and TRBJ2-2; 14 bases agree with TRBD2. The CDR3 runs to 16 residues. V was pared by 5 bases and J by 8 bases, with 7 bases of the junction left unmatched. CDR1 MNHNY and CDR2 SVGAGI come from the germline V gene (reference sequence).

The chain uses TRBV6-1 and TRBJ2-3; tentatively, D is TRBD2 (5 bases). The CDR3 runs to 15 residues. Trimming stripped 7 bases from V and 5 bases from J, with 19 bases between. Germline loops: CDR1 MNHNS, CDR2 SASEGT. The DNA for the CDR3 is TGTGCCAGCACCCCTAGCCCCTGGGCCCAAGATACGCAGTATTTT. Translation: CASTPSPWAQDTQYF.